The 26 T cell receptor beta chains in this list originate from one sample, sequenced in a study of cytomegalovirus exposure and HLA in healthy donors (TCRdb year 2017). The library was prepared using the immunoSEQ multiplex PCR assay. A mixture of 60 forward primers for TCR Vbeta segments and 13 reverse primers for TCR Jbeta segments was used in the multiplex PCR. The source is immuneACCESS, and TCRdb retained only in-frame sequences with V and J called. Part of the clones is not carried over; for the studies checked, unresolved V genes explain less than half of this, and the remainder is unexplained. The sample has fewer than 250,000 clones on record, about four fifths of them singletons. About 1.8% of the sample comes from the top ten. The sequencing sample was made of PBMCs. These receptors came from a man between 18 and 35 years old in good health and CMV-seronegative.

The chain's CDR3 is CASSPDRVGSGYTF. As DNA, the CDR3 is TGTGCCAGCAGCCCAGACAGGGTCGGTTCTGGCTACACCTTC. The genes are TRBV11-2 and TRBJ1-2, with 7 bases matching TRBD1. Germline-derived CDR1 and CDR2 are SGHAT and FQNNGV. The CDR3 length is 14 residues. Trimming cost V 5 bases and J 7 bases; bases outside gene matches: 10.

This clone came up a few times. The J gene is TRBJ2-1, the V gene TRBV6-5; D gene unclear. The V gene's germline CDR1 is MNHEY and CDR2 SVGAGI. Trimming stripped 4 bases from V and 7 bases from J, with 8 bases between. The CDR3 has 12 residues. The CDR3 loop is CASSLTRNEQFF. The CDR3 DNA reads as TGTGCCAGCAGTTTAACTCGAAATGAGCAGTTCTTC.

CDR3 in amino acids: CASSIRPRGSTYEQYF. In nucleotides, the CDR3 is TGTGCCAGCAGCATACGTCCGCGCGGATCCACCTACGAGCAGTACTTC. The gene calls are TRBV7-2 and TRBJ2-7; D is unclear. Germline CDR1 and CDR2: SGHTA and FQGNSA. Trimming stripped 5 bases from V and 2 bases from J, with 19 bases between. CDR3 length equals 16 residues.

The chain joins TRBV5-4 to TRBJ1-2; 9 nucleotides match TRBD1. The CDR3 is made up of 15 amino acids. Germline V gene sequence: CDR1 SGHNT, CDR2 YYREEE (reference sequence). Unmatched junction bases numbered 9, after V lost 6 bases and J lost 3 bases. The CDR3 DNA is TGTGCCAGCAACCCCATGGGACAGGGAGACTATGGCTACACCTTC. Its protein is CASNPMGQGDYGYTF.

This clone was found a few times. The chain links TRBV11-2 to TRBJ1-4; no firm D call. The CDR3 spans 14 residues. With 0 bases removed from V and 6 bases from J, the gap between germline ends came to 8 bases. In germline, CDR1 is SGHAT, CDR2 FQNNGV. CDR3 sequence (DNA): TGTGCCAGCAGCTTAGAAGGGAGGTATGAAAAACTGTTTTTT. The encoded protein is CASSLEGRYEKLFF.

The chain is built from TRBV13 and TRBJ2-3; a weak D match, TRBD2 (5 bases). V lost 1 base and J 4 bases, leaving 9 bases between the germline ends. There are 14 residues in the CDR3. Germline V gene data show CDR1 as PRHDT and CDR2 as FYEKMQ (reference sequence). The CDR3 nucleotides read TGTGCCAGCAGCTTAGAACTAGAAGCAGATACGCAGTATTTT. Protein sequence: CASSLELEADTQYF.

DNA for the CDR3: TGTGCCACCAGCAGAGAGAGCCCCAACAGGGGGCTAGGCTACGAGCAGTACTTC. Amino acid sequence: CATSRESPNRGLGYEQYF. This rearrangement joins TRBV15 to TRBJ2-7; 9 nucleotides align to TRBD1. CDR1 is LNHNV, CDR2 YYDKDF, per germline (reference sequence). Trimming took 0 bases from V and 3 from J; bases not matched to a gene: 12. This CDR3 is 18 amino acids long.

This clone was recorded a few times. The chain is built from TRBV9 and TRBJ1-2, with D unclear. V was clipped by 2 bases and J by 2 bases, with 7 bases between them. The CDR3 sequence is 13 residues long. Germline-derived CDR1 and CDR2 are SGDLS and YYNGEE. The CDR3 DNA is TGTGCCAGCAGCGTCGGAGGGAACTATGGCTACACCTTC. It translates to CASSVGGNYGYTF.

The rearrangement joins TRBV11-2 to TRBJ2-5; tentative D call: TRBD2 (5 bases). CDR1 is SGHAT and CDR2 is FQNNGV in the germline V gene. The CDR3 has 14 amino acids. The ends were cut back, 1 base at V and 4 bases at J, with 10 bases in the middle. The CDR3 DNA is TGTGCCAGCAGCTTAGTGCTAGCAGTAGAGACCCAGTACTTC. This translates into CASSLVLAVETQYF.

The chain joins TRBV19 to TRBJ1-2, with 8 bases aligning to TRBD1. Germline V CDR1 and CDR2: LNHDA, SQIVND (reference sequence). This CDR3 is 15 amino acids long. Trimming removed 6 bases from V and 6 bases from J; junction bases left unmatched: 12. As DNA, the CDR3 is TGTGCCAGTAGCGCTGGTTGGACAGGGTATAATGGCTACACCTTC. Encoded protein: CASSAGWTGYNGYTF.

The genes are TRBV4-1 and TRBJ2-7; 12 bases match TRBD1. CDR3 size: 17 residues. Germline loops: CDR1 MGHRA, CDR2 YSYEKL. Trimming removed 1 base from V and 3 bases from J; junction bases left unmatched: 7. This chain's CDR3 is CASSQGGGTGGYYEQYF. For the CDR3, the DNA is TGCGCCAGCAGCCAAGGCGGCGGGACAGGGGGCTACTACGAGCAGTACTTC.

This clone showed up just a few times. The V and J genes are TRBV7-9 and TRBJ2-7; 8 bases line up with TRBD2. Germline values: CDR1 SEHNR, CDR2 FQNEAQ (reference sequence). J was trimmed by 2 bases and V by 5 bases; bases with no gene match: 5. CDR3 size: 14 residues. CDR3 loop: CASSPTSDTYEQYF. The DNA for the CDR3 is TGTGCCAGCAGCCCGACTAGCGACACCTACGAGCAGTACTTC.

Only a few counts were recorded for this clone. The V gene is TRBV28, the J gene TRBJ1-5, with 11 bases that match TRBD1. The CDR3 runs 17 residues. The trim removed 4 bases at V and 7 bases at J, leaving 12 bases unmatched. From germline, CDR1 is MDHEN and CDR2 SYDVKM. The CDR3 DNA is TGTGCCAGCAGTTCTGGGAGGGGACAGGGGGTTAGGCAGCCCCAGCATTTT. It translates to CASSSGRGQGVRQPQHF.

V is TRBV6-5 and J is TRBJ2-5; 9 positions agree with TRBD2. Germline CDR1 and CDR2: MNHEY and SVGAGI. The junction had 9 bases not matched to a gene; V was cut back by 5 bases and J by 5 bases. The CDR3 is 15 residues long. For the CDR3, the DNA is TGTGCCAGCAGTACCGGTCCTAGCGGGGCTGAGACCCAGTACTTC. The encoded protein is CASSTGPSGAETQYF.

This clone was seen only once. The chain is built from TRBV7-2 and TRBJ1-2, with 12 bases lining up with TRBD1. CDR1 is SGHTA and CDR2 is FQGNSA in the germline V gene. V shed 1 base and J 2 bases; nucleotides not matched to a gene: 2. The CDR3 has 16 residues. Here the CDR3 reads CASSLVGQGANYGYTF. The CDR3 DNA is TGTGCCAGCAGCTTAGTGGGACAGGGGGCGAACTATGGCTACACCTTC.

A few counts support this clone. The V and J genes are TRBV10-3 and TRBJ2-3; 14 bases fit TRBD2. V lost 0 bases to trimming and J lost 4 bases; unmatched junction nucleotides: 3. Germline lookup yields CDR1 ENHRY and CDR2 SYGVKD. The CDR3 is 17 residues long. The CDR3: CAISESGLAGDADTQYF. CDR3 coding DNA: TGTGCCATCAGTGAGTCGGGACTAGCGGGAGATGCAGATACGCAGTATTTT.

This clone was observed a few times. This chain links TRBV19 with TRBJ2-7; 8 nucleotides match TRBD1. CDR1 and CDR2 (germline): LNHDA, SQIVND (reference sequence). This CDR3 region has 15 residues. V shed 4 bases, J shed 3 bases, and the junction held 8 bases outside the gene matches. CDR3 loop: CASSTGTGPNYEQYF. The CDR3 nucleotides read TGTGCCAGTAGTACCGGGACAGGACCCAACTACGAGCAGTACTTC.

The chain recombines TRBV27 with TRBJ1-5; possibly TRBD1 for D (5 bases). V was trimmed by 6 bases and J by 4 bases, leaving 13 bases between them. Germline V lookup: CDR1 MNHEY, CDR2 SMNVEV (reference sequence). CDR3 size: 14 residues. The DNA for the CDR3 is TGTGCCAGCAGCCTTTACGGGGGGAATCAGCCCCAGCATTTT. This sequence encodes CASSLYGGNQPQHF.

The chain couples TRBV7-9 to TRBJ1-2, with TRBD1 matching 7 bases. Per the germline V gene, CDR1 is SEHNR and CDR2 is FQNEAQ (reference sequence). The CDR3 covers 15 residues. The V gene end was trimmed by 4 bases and the J gene end by 5 bases; junction bases not matched to a gene: 10. The CDR3: CASSSGTVGPYGYTF. The DNA of the CDR3 is TGTGCCAGCAGCTCCGGGACAGTTGGGCCTTATGGCTACACCTTC.

V gene TRBV10-3 combines with J gene TRBJ2-3; 12 positions match TRBD2. CDR1 and CDR2 from the germline V gene are ENHRY and SYGVKD. This CDR3 contains 14 residues. The J segment lost 6 bases and the V segment lost 4 bases, leaving 2 bases of the junction unmatched. This CDR3 reads CAISGTSGMDTQYF. The CDR3 bases are TGTGCCATCAGTGGGACTAGCGGGATGGATACGCAGTATTTT.

This chain connects TRBV19 to TRBJ2-3, with a tentative D call TRBD2 (6 bases). The V end lost 3 bases, the J end lost 2 bases, and 12 bases lay between the germline ends. Per germline, CDR1 LNHDA and CDR2 SQIVND (reference sequence). This CDR3 contains 15 residues. CDR3: CASSIEEGYTDTQYF. The CDR3 DNA is TGTGCCAGTAGTATTGAGGAGGGATACACAGATACGCAGTATTTT.

The genes are TRBV4-3 and TRBJ1-2; D call uncertain. The CDR3 consists of 14 residues. Germline V gives CDR1 LGHNA, CDR2 YSLEER. Trimming pared 0 bases from V and 4 bases from J, leaving 9 bases between. CDR3 sequence reads: CASSQEPGGYGYTF. In DNA, the CDR3 is TGCGCCAGCAGCCAAGAGCCGGGAGGCTATGGCTACACCTTC.

This clone was observed once. V is TRBV19 and J is TRBJ1-2, with D possibly being TRBD1 (6 bases). Looked up from germline, CDR1 is LNHDA and CDR2 is SQIVND (reference sequence). V was clipped by 7 bases and J by 2 bases, with 14 bases between them. The CDR3 runs 14 residues. CDR3 sequence reads: CASIPQGGNYGYTF. CDR3 DNA sequence: TGTGCCAGTATCCCACAGGGAGGGAACTATGGCTACACCTTC.

The CDR3 is CASSPYQGREQYF. As DNA, the CDR3 is TGTGCCAGCAGCCCCTACCAGGGGCGCGAGCAGTACTTC. The gene calls are TRBV7-6 and TRBJ2-7; weak D call: TRBD1 (6 bases). Trimming cost V 5 bases and J 6 bases, with 14 bases left between them. CDR1 and CDR2 (germline): SGHVS, FNYEAQ. The CDR3 runs 13 residues. Filled out from reference TRBV7-6 and TRBJ2-7, the complete variable domain reads GAGVSQSPRYKVTKRGQDVALRCDPISGHVSLYWYRQALGQGPEFLTYFNYEAQQDKSGLPNDRFSAERPEGSISTLTIQRTEQRDSAMYRCASSPYQGREQYFGPGTRLTVT.

V is TRBV14 and J is TRBJ2-7; 7 positions match TRBD1. The CDR3 runs to 14 residues. Germline V gene lookup returns CDR1 SGHDN and CDR2 FVKESK. With V trimmed by 3 bases and J by 1 base, 3 bases remained unmatched. The CDR3 sequence is CASSHRQGSYEQYF. The CDR3, as DNA: TGTGCCAGCAGCCACAGACAGGGATCCTACGAGCAGTACTTC.

Written as DNA, the CDR3 is TGTGCCAGCAGCCAAGGTGGCGGATACTCCTACAATGAGCAGTTCTTC. Translated, it gives CASSQGGGYSYNEQFF. The chain combines TRBV4-2 with TRBJ2-1, with D uncertain. The CDR3 is made up of 16 amino acids. Trimming removed 1 base at V and 0 bases at J, with 10 bases between. The germline gives CDR1 LGHNA, CDR2 YNFKEQ.